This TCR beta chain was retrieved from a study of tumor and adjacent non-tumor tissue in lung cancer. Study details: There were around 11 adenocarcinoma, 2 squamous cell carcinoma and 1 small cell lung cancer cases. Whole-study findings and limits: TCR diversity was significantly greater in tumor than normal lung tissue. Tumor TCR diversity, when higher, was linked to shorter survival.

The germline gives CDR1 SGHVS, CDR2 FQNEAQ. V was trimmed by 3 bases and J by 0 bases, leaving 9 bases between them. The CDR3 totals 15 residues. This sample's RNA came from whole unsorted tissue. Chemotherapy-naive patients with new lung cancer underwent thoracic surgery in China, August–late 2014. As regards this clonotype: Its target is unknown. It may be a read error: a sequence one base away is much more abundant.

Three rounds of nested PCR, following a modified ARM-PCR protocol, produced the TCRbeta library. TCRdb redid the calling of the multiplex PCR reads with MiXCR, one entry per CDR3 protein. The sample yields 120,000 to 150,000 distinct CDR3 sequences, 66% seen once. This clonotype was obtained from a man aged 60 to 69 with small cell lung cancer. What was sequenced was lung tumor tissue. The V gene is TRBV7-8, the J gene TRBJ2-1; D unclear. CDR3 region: CASSFGLNSYNEQFF. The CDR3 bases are TGTGCCAGCAGCTTCGGGCTCAACTCCTACAATGAGCAGTTCTTC.